Below, 11 T cell receptor beta chains from the same sample are listed, as sequenced in a study of CD8 T cells in Susac syndrome (dated 2019 in TCRdb). The receptor library was made with the immunoSEQ multiplex PCR assay. RNA was extracted using the RNeasy kit, and about 0.5 to 1 ug of the RNA was reverse transcribed with random hexamers. TCRdb cleaned the public reads at Q25 with fastp, built clones with MiXCR and kept in-frame beta chains. Records with the same CDR3 protein are collapsed into one entry carrying the most frequent genes and DNA. The sample profile shows 150,000 to 200,000 distinct CDR3 sequences; 85% to 95% of them were found once. Clones ranked in the top ten supply 0.099% of the sample. Sequenced sample: CD4+ T cells from PBMCs. The source is a human donor with Susac syndrome.

CDR3 coding DNA: TGTGCCAGCTCGCCTCGCGTGGGCACTAACTATGGCTACACCTTC. The encoded protein is CASSPRVGTNYGYTF. This chain joins TRBV18 and TRBJ1-2; D remains unclear. Looked up from germline, CDR1 is KGHSH and CDR2 is LQKENI. V was cut by 6 bases and J by 0 bases, with 14 bases left in between. The CDR3 runs 15 residues.

The chain joins TRBV2 to TRBJ2-5; perhaps TRBD2 as D (6 bases). From germline, CDR1 is SNHLY and CDR2 FYNNEI. CDR3 length equals 12 residues. V was shortened by 6 bases and J by 5 bases, with 10 bases between the two germline ends. In DNA, the CDR3 is TGTGCCAGCAGGACTAGTGTCGAGACCCAGTACTTC. Protein product: CASRTSVETQYF.

DNA for the CDR3: TGTGCCAGCAGCCCCGGGACAGGGAGCAATCAGCCCCAGCATTTT. This encodes CASSPGTGSNQPQHF. V usage is TRBV6-2 or TRBV6-3 and J usage is TRBJ1-5, with TRBD1 matching 9 bases. The CDR3 extends over 15 amino acids. Losses at the gene ends were 6 bases for V and 1 base for J; bases not matched to a gene: 4. Germline V CDR1 and CDR2: MNHEY, SVGEGT.

The V gene is TRBV11-1, the J gene TRBJ2-2; 7 nucleotides align to TRBD1. Trimming removed 10 bases from V and 3 bases from J; junction bases left unmatched: 29. This CDR3 comprises 21 residues. Germline V CDR1 and CDR2: SGHAT, FQDESV (reference sequence). This CDR3 is CATPPTKDSSSRGWDTGELFF. CDR3 in DNA: TGTGCCACCCCCCCCACCAAAGACTCCTCGAGCAGGGGGTGGGACACCGGGGAGCTGTTTTTT.

The V call is TRBV20-1, the J call TRBJ1-2; 9 bases line up with TRBD1. This CDR3 region has 15 residues. CDR1 is DFQATT, CDR2 SNEGSKA, per germline (reference sequence). V was pared by 6 bases and J by 8 bases, with 16 bases of the junction left unmatched. CDR3 sequence reads: CSAPGTGNGVRGYTF. The CDR3 DNA reads TGCAGTGCCCCCGGGACAGGGAACGGGGTCCGGGGCTACACCTTC.

The chain recombines TRBV5-1 with TRBJ2-1, with 13 bases that match TRBD2. Germline V CDR1 and CDR2: SGHRS, YFSETQ. Unmatched junction bases numbered 4, after V lost 2 bases and J lost 8 bases. This CDR3 comprises 15 residues. CDR3 amino acids: CASSLGLAGEDEQFF. The DNA for the CDR3 is TGCGCCAGCAGCTTAGGACTAGCGGGAGAAGATGAGCAGTTCTTC.

The CDR3 coding sequence is TGTGCCTGGAGTCCGACTAGTTATACGCAGTATTTT. Its translation is CAWSPTSYTQYF. The chain uses TRBV30 and TRBJ2-3, with D perhaps matching TRBD2 (6 bases). V lost 2 bases, J lost 7 bases, and 10 bases lay in between. Germline-derived CDR1 and CDR2 are GTSNPN and SVGIG (reference sequence). The CDR3 length is 12 residues.

This clonotype was seen only once. The chain uses TRBV18 and TRBJ2-2; 7 nucleotides align to TRBD1. Germline CDR1 is KGHSH and CDR2 is LQKENI. V shed 3 bases and J 7 bases; nucleotides not matched to a gene: 8. This CDR3 spans 15 amino acids. The CDR3 protein is CASSPPDRDHGELFF. CDR3 bases: TGTGCCAGCTCACCCCCTGACAGGGACCACGGGGAGCTGTTTTTT.

This chain connects TRBV2 to TRBJ1-2; D not certain. The CDR3 has 12 residues. V lost 3 bases, J lost 4 bases, and 6 bases lay in between. Germline values: CDR1 SNHLY, CDR2 FYNNEI. CDR3 DNA: TGTGCCAGCAGTGAGACTGGCTATGGCTACACCTTC. It is translated as CASSETGYGYTF.

V usage is TRBV29-1 and J usage is TRBJ2-1, with TRBD2 matching 9 bases. Per germline, CDR1 SQVTM and CDR2 ANQGSEA. V lost 4 bases to trimming and J lost 4 bases; unmatched junction nucleotides: 5. The CDR3 length is 14 residues. The CDR3 reads CSVGGTSLYNEQFF. CDR3 in DNA: TGCAGCGTTGGAGGGACTAGCTTATACAATGAGCAGTTCTTC.

This sequence joins TRBV5-1 and TRBJ2-7, with a possible D match to TRBD2 (7 bases). CDR1 and CDR2 (germline): SGHRS, YFSETQ. V lost 0 bases and J lost 5, with 12 bases in between. The CDR3 covers 14 residues. CDR3 amino acids: CASSLVGGADEQYF. The CDR3 DNA is TGCGCCAGCAGCTTGGTTGGGGGGGCCGACGAGCAGTACTTC.